The T cell receptor beta chain described here comes from a study of T cells in Graves' hyperthyroidism and ophthalmopathy. The CDR3 is made up of 16 amino acids. The germline CDR1 and CDR2 sequences are MDHEN and SYDVKM. Germline trimming cut 4 bases from V and 5 bases from J; bases unmatched to any gene: 13. RNA transcripts served as the template for amplifying TCR beta CDR3 regions. When the TCR CDR3 underwent first-round RT-PCR, the HTBI primer set was used. TCRdb passed the multiplex PCR reads through MiXCR, listing each CDR3 protein once. The sample shows about 590,000 distinct CDR3 sequences, over 12% of them seen only once. Study-level points and caveats: Within blood appeared most thyroid clonotypes that had expanded above 0.001.

This clonotype was picked up many times. The antigen remains unidentified. In the ophthalmopathy cohort, Clinical Activity Score was at least 3, NOSPECS grade at least 4, and duration under 3 months. Any patient presenting with uncontrolled infection, other autoimmune disease, pregnancy or lactation was left out. An approximately 10 ml volume of fresh peripheral blood provided the PBMCs. Sample: blood. The J gene is TRBJ2-5, the V gene TRBV28, with 7 bases identical to TRBD1. The receptor was isolated from a woman aged 18-29 years with Graves' ophthalmopathy. CDR3 sequence: CASSYPRDSGLETQYF. In DNA form, the CDR3 reads TGTGCCAGCAGTTACCCCAGGGACAGTGGTTTGGAGACCCAGTACTTC.